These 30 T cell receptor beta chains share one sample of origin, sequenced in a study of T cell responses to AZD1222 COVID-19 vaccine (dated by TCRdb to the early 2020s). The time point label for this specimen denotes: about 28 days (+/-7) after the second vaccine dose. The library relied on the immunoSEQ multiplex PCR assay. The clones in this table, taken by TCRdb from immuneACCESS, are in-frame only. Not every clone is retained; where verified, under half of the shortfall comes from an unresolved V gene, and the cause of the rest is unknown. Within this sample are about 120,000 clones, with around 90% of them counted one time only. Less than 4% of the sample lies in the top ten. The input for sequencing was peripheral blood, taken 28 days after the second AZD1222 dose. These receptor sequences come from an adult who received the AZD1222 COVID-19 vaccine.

This CDR3 reads CASSTGPNEKLFF. CDR3 nucleotides: TGTGCCAGCAGCACAGGACCAAATGAAAAACTGTTTTTT. The chain recombines TRBV9 with TRBJ1-4; maybe TRBD1 (5 bases). The V end was cut by 4 bases, the J end by 5 bases, with 9 bases between. Germline loops: CDR1 SGDLS, CDR2 YYNGEE. The CDR3 is 13 amino acids.

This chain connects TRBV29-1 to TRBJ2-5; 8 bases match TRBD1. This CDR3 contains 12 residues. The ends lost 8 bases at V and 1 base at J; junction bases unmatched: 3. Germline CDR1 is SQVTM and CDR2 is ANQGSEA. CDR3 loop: CSYGQGQETQYF. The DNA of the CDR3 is TGCAGCTATGGACAGGGCCAAGAGACCCAGTACTTC.

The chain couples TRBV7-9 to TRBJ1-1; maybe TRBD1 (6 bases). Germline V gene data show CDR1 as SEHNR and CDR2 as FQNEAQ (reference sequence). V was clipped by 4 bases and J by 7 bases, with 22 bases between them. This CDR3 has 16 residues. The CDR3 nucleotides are TGTGCCAGCAGCTCACTGGAAACTGGACAGTGGGGTGAAGCTTTCTTT. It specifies CASSSLETGQWGEAFF.

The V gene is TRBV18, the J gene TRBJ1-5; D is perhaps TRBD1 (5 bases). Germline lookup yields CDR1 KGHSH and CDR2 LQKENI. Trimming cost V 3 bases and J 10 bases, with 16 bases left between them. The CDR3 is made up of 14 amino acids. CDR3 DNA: TGTGCCAGCTCACCGAGGGACGGACTGGAACCCCAGCATTTT. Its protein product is CASSPRDGLEPQHF.

The CDR3 coding sequence is TGTGCCAGCAGCTTAAGTTATAGTCAGCCCCAGCATTTT. It translates to CASSLSYSQPQHF. The J gene is TRBJ1-5, the V gene TRBV7-7; D is undetermined. V was pared by 2 bases and J by 6 bases, with 8 bases between. The CDR3 consists of 13 residues. Per germline, CDR1 SSHAT and CDR2 FNYEAQ (reference sequence).

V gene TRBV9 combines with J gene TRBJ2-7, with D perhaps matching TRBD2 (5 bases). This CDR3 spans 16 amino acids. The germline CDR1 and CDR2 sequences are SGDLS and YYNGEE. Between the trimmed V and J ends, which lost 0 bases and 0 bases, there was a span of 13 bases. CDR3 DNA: TGTGCCAGCAGCGTAGTTGGTGCGGGCGCCTCCTACGAGCAGTACTTC. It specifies CASSVVGAGASYEQYF.

CDR3 protein: CAWRLRAYEQYF. DNA for the CDR3: TGTGCCTGGAGGCTGAGGGCTTACGAGCAGTACTTC. This chain joins TRBV30 and TRBJ2-7, with TRBD2 as a possible D gene (5 bases). V lost 3 bases, J lost 4 bases, and 10 bases lay in between. The CDR3 extends over 12 amino acids. Germline CDR1 GTSNPN, CDR2 SVGIG (reference sequence).

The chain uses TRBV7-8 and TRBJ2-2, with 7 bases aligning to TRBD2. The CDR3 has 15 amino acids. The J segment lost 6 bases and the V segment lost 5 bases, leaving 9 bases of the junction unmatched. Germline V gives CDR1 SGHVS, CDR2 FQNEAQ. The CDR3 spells CASSRESTSPGELFF. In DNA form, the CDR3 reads TGTGCCAGCAGCCGAGAGTCGACTAGCCCCGGGGAGCTGTTTTTT.

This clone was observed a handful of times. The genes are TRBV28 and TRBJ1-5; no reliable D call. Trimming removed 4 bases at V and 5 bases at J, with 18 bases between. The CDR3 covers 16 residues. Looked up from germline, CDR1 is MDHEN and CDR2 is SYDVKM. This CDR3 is CASSSFSVQAHQPQHF. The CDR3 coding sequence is TGTGCCAGCAGTTCTTTTTCGGTTCAGGCGCATCAGCCCCAGCATTTT. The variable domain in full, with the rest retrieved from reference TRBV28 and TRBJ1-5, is DVKVTQSSRYLVKRTGEKVFLECVQDMDHENMFWYRQDPGLGLRLIYFSYDVKMKEKGDIPEGYSVSREKKERFSLILESASTNQTSMYLCASSSFSVQAHQPQHFGDGTRLSIL.

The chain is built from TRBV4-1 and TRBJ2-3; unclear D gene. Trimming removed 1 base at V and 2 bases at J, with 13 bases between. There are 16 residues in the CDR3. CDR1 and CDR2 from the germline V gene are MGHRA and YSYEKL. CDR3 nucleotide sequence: TGCGCCAGCAGCCAAGTAGACCTCGGATTCACAGATACGCAGTATTTT. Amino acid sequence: CASSQVDLGFTDTQYF.

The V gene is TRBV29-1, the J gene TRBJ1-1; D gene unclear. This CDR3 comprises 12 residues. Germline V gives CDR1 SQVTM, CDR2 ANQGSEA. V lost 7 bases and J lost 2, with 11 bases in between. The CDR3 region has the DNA TGCAGCGCCCTCTATACTAACACTGAAGCTTTCTTT. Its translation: CSALYTNTEAFF.

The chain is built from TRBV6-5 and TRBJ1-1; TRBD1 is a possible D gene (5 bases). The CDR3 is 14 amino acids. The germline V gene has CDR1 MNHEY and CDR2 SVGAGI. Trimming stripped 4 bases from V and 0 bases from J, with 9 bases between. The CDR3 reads CASSFDRLNTEAFF. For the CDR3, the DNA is TGTGCCAGCAGTTTCGACAGACTGAACACTGAAGCTTTCTTT.

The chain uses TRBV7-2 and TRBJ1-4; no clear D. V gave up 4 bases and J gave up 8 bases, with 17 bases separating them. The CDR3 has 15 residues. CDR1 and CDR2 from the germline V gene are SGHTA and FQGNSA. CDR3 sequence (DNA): TGTGCCAGCAGCTCATCCGGGTCTAAAAGAGAAAAACTGTTTTTT. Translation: CASSSSGSKREKLFF.

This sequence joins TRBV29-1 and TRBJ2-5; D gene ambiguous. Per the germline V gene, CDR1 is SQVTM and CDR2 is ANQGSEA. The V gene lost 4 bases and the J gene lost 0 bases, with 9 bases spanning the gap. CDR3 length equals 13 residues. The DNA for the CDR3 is TGCAGCGTTGTTAGCCAGCACCAAGAGACCCAGTACTTC. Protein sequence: CSVVSQHQETQYF. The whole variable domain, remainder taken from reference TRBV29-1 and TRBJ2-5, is SAVISQKPSRDICQRGTSLTIQCQVDSQVTMMFWYRQQPGQSLTLIATANQGSEATYESGFVIDKFPISRPNLTFSTLTVSNMSPEDSSIYLCSVVSQHQETQYFGPGTRLLVL.

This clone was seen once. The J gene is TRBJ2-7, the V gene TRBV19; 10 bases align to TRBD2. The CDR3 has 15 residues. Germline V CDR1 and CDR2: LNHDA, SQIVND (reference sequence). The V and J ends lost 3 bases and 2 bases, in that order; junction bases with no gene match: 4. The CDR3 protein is CASSMGLAGAYEQYF. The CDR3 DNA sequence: TGTGCCAGTAGTATGGGGCTAGCGGGAGCCTACGAGCAGTACTTC.

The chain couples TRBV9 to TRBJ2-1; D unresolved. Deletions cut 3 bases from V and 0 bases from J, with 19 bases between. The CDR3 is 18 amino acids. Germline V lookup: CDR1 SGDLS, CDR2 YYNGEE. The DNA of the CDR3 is TGTGCCAGCAGCGCCCGAATGATTACAGAGAGCTCCTACAATGAGCAGTTCTTC. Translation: CASSARMITESSYNEQFF.

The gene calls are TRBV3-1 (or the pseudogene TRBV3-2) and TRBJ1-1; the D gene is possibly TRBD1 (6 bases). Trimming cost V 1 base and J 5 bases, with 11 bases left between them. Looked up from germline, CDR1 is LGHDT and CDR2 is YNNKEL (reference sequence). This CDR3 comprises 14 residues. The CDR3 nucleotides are TGTGCCAGCAGCCAAGTGGGGAGGGGGACTGAAGCTTTCTTT. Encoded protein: CASSQVGRGTEAFF.

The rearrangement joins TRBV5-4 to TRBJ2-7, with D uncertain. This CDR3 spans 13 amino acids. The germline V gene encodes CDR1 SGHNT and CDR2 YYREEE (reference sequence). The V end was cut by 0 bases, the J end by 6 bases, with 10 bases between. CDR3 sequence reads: CASSLAGKGEQYF. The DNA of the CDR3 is TGTGCCAGCAGCTTGGCCGGTAAGGGCGAGCAGTACTTC.

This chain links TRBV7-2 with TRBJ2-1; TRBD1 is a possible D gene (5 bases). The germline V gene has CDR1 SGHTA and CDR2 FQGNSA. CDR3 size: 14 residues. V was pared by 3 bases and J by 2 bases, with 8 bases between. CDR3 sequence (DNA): TGTGCCAGCAGCTTCGACAGCCCCTACAATGAGCAGTTCTTC. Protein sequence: CASSFDSPYNEQFF.

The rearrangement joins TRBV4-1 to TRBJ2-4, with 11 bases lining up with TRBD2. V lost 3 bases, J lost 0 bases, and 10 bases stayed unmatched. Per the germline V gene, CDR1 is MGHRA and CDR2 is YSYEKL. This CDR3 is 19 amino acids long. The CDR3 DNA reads TGCGCCAGCAGCCACTTCGGGACTAGCGGCACCCTAGCCAAAAACATTCAGTACTTC. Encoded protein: CASSHFGTSGTLAKNIQYF.

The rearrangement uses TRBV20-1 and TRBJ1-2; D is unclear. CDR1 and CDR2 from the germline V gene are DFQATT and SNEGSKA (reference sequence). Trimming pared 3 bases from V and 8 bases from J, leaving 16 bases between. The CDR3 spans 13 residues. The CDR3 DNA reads TGCAGTGCTAGTTTTTCCGGGGTCGGGGGCTACACCTTC. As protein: CSASFSGVGGYTF.

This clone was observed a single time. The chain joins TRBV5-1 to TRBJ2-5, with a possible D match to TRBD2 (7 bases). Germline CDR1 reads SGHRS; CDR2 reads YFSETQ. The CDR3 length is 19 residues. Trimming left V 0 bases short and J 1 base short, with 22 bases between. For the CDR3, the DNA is TGCGCCAGCAGCTTGGCAATGGCGGGGGCGCGTGGATCCCAAGAGACCCAGTACTTC. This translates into CASSLAMAGARGSQETQYF. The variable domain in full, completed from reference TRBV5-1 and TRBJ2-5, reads KAGVTQTPRYLIKTRGQQVTLSCSPISGHRSVSWYQQTPGQGLQFLFEYFSETQRNKGNFPGRFSGRQFSNSRSEMNVSTLELGDSALYLCASSLAMAGARGSQETQYFGPGTRLLVL.

CDR3 residues: CASRDGTPRLYF. Here the CDR3 DNA reads TGTGCCAGCAGGGACGGGACCCCTCGTCTGTATTTT. V gene TRBV7-6 combines with J gene TRBJ2-3; tentatively, D is TRBD1 or TRBD2 (5 bases each). Germline assignment: CDR1 SGHVS and CDR2 FNYEAQ. Trimming removed 6 bases at V and 14 bases at J, with 18 bases between. The CDR3 covers 12 residues.

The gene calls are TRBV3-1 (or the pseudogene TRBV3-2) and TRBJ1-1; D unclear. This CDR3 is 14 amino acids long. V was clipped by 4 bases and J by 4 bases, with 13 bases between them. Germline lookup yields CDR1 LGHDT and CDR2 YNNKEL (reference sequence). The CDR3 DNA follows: TGTGCCAGCAGCCCCCAGGTGGGCTCCACTGAAGCTTTCTTT. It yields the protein CASSPQVGSTEAFF.

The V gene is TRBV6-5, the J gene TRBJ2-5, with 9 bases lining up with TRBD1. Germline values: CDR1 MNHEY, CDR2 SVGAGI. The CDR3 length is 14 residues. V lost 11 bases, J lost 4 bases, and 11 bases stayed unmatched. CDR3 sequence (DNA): TGTGCCGGGGGGACAGGGCGCGTCCCAGAGACCCAGTACTTC. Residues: CAGGTGRVPETQYF.

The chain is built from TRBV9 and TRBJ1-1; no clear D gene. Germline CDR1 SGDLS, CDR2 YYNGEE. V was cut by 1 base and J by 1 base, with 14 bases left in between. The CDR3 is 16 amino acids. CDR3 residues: CASSVSQYSENTEAFF. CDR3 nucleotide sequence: TGTGCCAGCAGCGTAAGTCAGTATAGTGAGAACACTGAAGCTTTCTTT.

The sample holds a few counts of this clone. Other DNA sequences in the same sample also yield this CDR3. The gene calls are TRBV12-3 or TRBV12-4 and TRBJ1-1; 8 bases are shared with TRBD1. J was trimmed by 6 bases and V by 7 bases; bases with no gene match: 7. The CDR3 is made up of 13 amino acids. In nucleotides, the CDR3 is TGTGCCAGCAATTTCGGACAGGGCGCTGAAGCTTTCTTT. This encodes CASNFGQGAEAFF.

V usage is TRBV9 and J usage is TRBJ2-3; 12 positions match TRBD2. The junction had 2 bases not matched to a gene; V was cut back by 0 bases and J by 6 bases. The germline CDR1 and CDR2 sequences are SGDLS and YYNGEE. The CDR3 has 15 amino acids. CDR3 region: CASSVGTSGADTQYF. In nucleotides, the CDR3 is TGTGCCAGCAGCGTAGGGACTAGCGGGGCGGATACGCAGTATTTT. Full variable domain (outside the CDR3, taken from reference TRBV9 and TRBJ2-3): DSGVTQTPKHLITATGQRVTLRCSPRSGDLSVYWYQQSLDQGLQFLIQYYNGEERAKGNILERFSAQQFPDLHSELNLSSLELGDSALYFCASSVGTSGADTQYFGPGTRLTVL.

The CDR3, as DNA: TGCGCCAGCAGCCGAACTAGCGGGGGGCCGAACACCGGGGAGCTGTTTTTT. This encodes CASSRTSGGPNTGELFF. This chain connects TRBV4-1 to TRBJ2-2, with TRBD2 identical over 12 bases. Germline V gene data show CDR1 as MGHRA and CDR2 as YSYEKL. The CDR3 consists of 17 residues. Trimming at V came to 4 bases and at J to 0 bases, leaving 3 bases not matched to a gene.

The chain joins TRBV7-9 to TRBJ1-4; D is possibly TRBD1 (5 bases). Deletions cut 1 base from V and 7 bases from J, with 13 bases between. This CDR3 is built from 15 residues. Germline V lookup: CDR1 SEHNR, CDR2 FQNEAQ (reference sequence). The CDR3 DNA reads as TGTGCCAGCAGCTTAGGGAGGGGCACTTCTGAAAAACTGTTTTTT. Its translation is CASSLGRGTSEKLFF.